Here is one TCR beta chain with its context. This specimen belongs to a study of blood T cell repertoires in COVID-19. Across the study: COVID-19 samples, acute and convalescent, were from the United States, Italy and Spain.

This CDR3 spans 14 amino acids. Germline V gene lookup returns CDR1 LNHDA and CDR2 SQIVND (reference sequence). V lost 5 bases, J lost 6 bases, and 4 bases stayed unmatched. The table came from immunoSEQ multiplex PCR; TCRdb's copy has only in-frame clones and leaves some out. The table lists about 100,000 clones, about 90% of them singletons. The sequence was obtained from a man aged 30-40 years in a cohort sampled during active COVID-19. V usage is TRBV19 and J usage is TRBJ2-2; 9 nucleotides align to TRBD2. The specimen was peripheral blood. The CDR3 protein is CASSRTSVSGELFF. In DNA, the CDR3 is TGTGCCAGTAGTCGGACTAGCGTTTCCGGGGAGCTGTTTTTT.